This is a list of T cell receptor beta chains from one sample in a study of blood T cell repertoires in COVID-19. TCRdb's copy holds only in-frame clones and misses some; the assay was immunoSEQ multiplex PCR. The data show roughly 87,000 clones, more than 85% seen once. The sequencing sample was made of peripheral blood. The receptors originated from a middle-aged man with acute or convalescent COVID-19. The CDR3 runs from the conserved cysteine through the conserved F or W. D genes are given only for firm matches. Expanded clones are given a class, and other clones once, few, many or no size at all.

TRBJ2-1 | once | NA | TRBV6-5 | CASSYYRYNEQFF | TGTGCCAGCAGTTATTACAGGTACAATGAGCAGTTCTTC
TRBJ2-1 | NA | TRBD1 | TRBV4-2 | CASSQERQGWYNEQFF | TGTGCCAGCAGCCAAGAACGACAGGGATGGTACAATGAGCAGTTCTTC
TRBJ2-2 | few | NA | TRBV6-4 | CASSDGTNTGELFF | TGTGCCAGCAGTGACGGGACAAACACCGGGGAGCTGTTTTTT
TRBJ1-6 | NA | NA | TRBV3-1/TRBV3-2 | CASSQDYGGSPLHF | TGTGCCAGCAGCCAAGATTACGGGGGTTCACCCCTCCACTTT
TRBJ1-1 | once | TRBD1 | TRBV6-5 | CASSYRGNEAFF | TGTGCCAGCAGCTACAGGGGGAATGAAGCTTTCTTT
TRBJ1-5 | NA | TRBD1 | TRBV5-5 | CASSRTGGEPQHF | TGTGCCAGCAGCCGGACAGGGGGCGAGCCCCAGCATTTT
TRBJ2-4 | NA | TRBD1 | TRBV20-1 | CSAATGGQRYF | TGCAGTGCAGCGACAGGGGGCCAAAGGTACTTC
TRBJ2-2 | NA | NA | TRBV9 | CASSVAAGWNTGELFF | TGTGCCAGCAGCGTAGCGGCGGGGTGGAACACCGGGGAGCTGTTTTTT
TRBJ1-2 | NA | TRBD1 | TRBV12-3/TRBV12-4 | CASSRRDRGGETF | TGTGCCAGCAGTCGCCGGGACAGGGGTGGGGAGACCTTC
TRBJ1-2 | NA | TRBD1 | TRBV19 | CASTPGQANYGYTF | TGTGCCAGTACCCCAGGACAGGCTAACTATGGCTACACCTTC
TRBJ2-7 | few | NA | TRBV12-5 | CASGLGGPNSYEQYF | TGTGCTAGTGGCCTCGGGGGGCCCAACTCCTACGAGCAGTACTTC
TRBJ1-2 | NA | TRBD1 | TRBV7-6 | CATGTVYGYTF | TGTGCCACCGGGACAGTCTATGGCTACACCTTC
TRBJ2-2 | NA | TRBD1 | TRBV2 | CASSKTGLAGELFF | TGTGCCAGCAGTAAGACAGGGCTCGCCGGGGAGCTGTTTTTT
TRBJ1-6 | NA | NA | TRBV9 | CASSVAQYNSPLHF | TGTGCCAGCAGCGTAGCACAGTATAATTCACCCCTCCACTTT
TRBJ2-5 | NA | NA | TRBV30 | CAWSRNNAQETQYF | TGTGCCTGGAGCCGAAACAATGCACAAGAGACCCAGTACTTC
TRBJ1-1 | NA | NA | TRBV7-9 | CASSLTGTQDTEAFF | TGTGCCAGCAGTTTAACAGGAACGCAGGACACTGAAGCTTTCTTT
TRBJ2-7 | NA | TRBD2 | TRBV3-1/TRBV3-2 | CASTQTSGGTVIEQYF | TGTGCCAGCACTCAGACTAGCGGGGGAACCGTAATCGAGCAGTACTTC
TRBJ1-1 | NA | TRBD1 | TRBV29-1 | CSVAEPPLGQGGTEAFF | TGCAGCGTTGCCGAACCCCCTCTAGGACAGGGAGGCACTGAAGCTTTCTTT
TRBJ1-5 | few | NA | TRBV11-3 | CASSSQCQPQHF | TGTGCCAGCAGCTCCCAGTGTCAGCCCCAGCATTTT
TRBJ1-6 | NA | TRBD1 | TRBV5-1 | CASSLGVRGNSPLHF | TGCGCCAGCAGCTTGGGGGTCAGGGGGAATTCACCCCTCCACTTT
TRBJ2-1 | NA | NA | TRBV3-1/TRBV3-2 | CASSPRGRGNNEQFF | TGTGCCAGCAGCCCTAGGGGGAGGGGGAACAATGAGCAGTTCTTC
TRBJ1-2 | NA | NA | TRBV7-8 | CASSLATGDGYTF | TGTGCCAGCAGCTTAGCGACAGGTGATGGCTACACCTTC
TRBJ1-1 | NA | NA | TRBV6-1 | CASSEATSENTEAFF | TGTGCCAGCAGTGAAGCAACATCCGAGAACACTGAAGCTTTCTTT
TRBJ2-7 | NA | TRBD1 | TRBV4-3 | CASSQSWGTGTGGNEQYF | TGCGCCAGCAGCCAAAGTTGGGGAACCGGGACAGGGGGCAACGAGCAGTACTTC
TRBJ2-7 | NA | NA | TRBV5-4 | CASSVRNRDHEQYF | TGTGCCAGCAGCGTCAGAAACAGGGACCACGAGCAGTACTTC
TRBJ2-5 | NA | NA | TRBV2 | CASSEGVYQETQYF | TGTGCCAGCAGTGAAGGAGTTTACCAAGAGACCCAGTACTTC
TRBJ2-3 | once | TRBD2 | TRBV6-2/TRBV6-3 | CASSSGLAGPSTDTQYF | TGTGCCAGCAGCTCGGGACTAGCGGGGCCTAGCACAGATACGCAGTATTTT
TRBJ2-6 | NA | TRBD1 | TRBV19 | CASSGTESSGANVLTF | TGTGCCAGTAGCGGGACAGAAAGCTCTGGGGCCAACGTCCTGACTTTC
TRBJ2-5 | NA | TRBD2 | TRBV19 | CASSIRGGTVETQYF | TGTGCCAGTAGTATCCGGGGGGGGACGGTAGAGACCCAGTACTTC
TRBJ2-3 | NA | NA | TRBV7-2 | CASSSTSPGTSTDTQYF | TGTGCCAGCAGCTCAACCAGTCCCGGGACTAGCACAGATACGCAGTATTTT
TRBJ1-6 | NA | TRBD1 | TRBV25-1 | CASSGRQGAGNSPLHF | TGTGCCAGCAGTGGTAGACAGGGCGCGGGGAATTCACCCCTCCACTTT
TRBJ1-1 | NA | NA | TRBV4-1 | CASSPWGVSNTEAFF | TGCGCCAGCAGCCCCTGGGGAGTCTCGAACACTGAAGCTTTCTTT
TRBJ1-4 | NA | TRBD1 | TRBV12-5 | CASGAGGVTNEKLFF | TGTGCTAGTGGTGCAGGGGGCGTAACTAATGAAAAACTGTTTTTT
TRBJ1-1 | NA | NA | TRBV4-3 | CASSQVNTRGPEAFF | TGCGCCAGCAGCCAAGTAAACACCAGGGGCCCAGAAGCTTTCTTT
TRBJ1-2 | NA | TRBD1 | TRBV5-1 | CASSTDRAQDYGYTF | TGCGCCAGCAGCACAGACAGGGCACAGGACTATGGCTACACCTTC
TRBJ1-2 | once | NA | TRBV14 | CASSQEIRGWYTF | TGTGCCAGCAGCCAAGAGATCAGGGGATGGTACACCTTC
TRBJ2-3 | NA | TRBD2 | TRBV5-1 | CASSLGTSGRRDTQYF | TGCGCCAGCAGCTTGGGGACTAGCGGGAGGAGAGATACGCAGTATTTT
TRBJ2-7 | NA | NA | TRBV27 | CASSVGGRPIYEQYF | TGTGCCAGCAGTGTGGGGGGGCGCCCAATCTACGAGCAGTACTTC
TRBJ1-2 | NA | NA | TRBV27 | CATMARGTYTF | TGTGCCACCATGGCCCGGGGTACCTACACCTTC
TRBJ2-1 | NA | NA | TRBV5-4 | CASRMDTYNEQFF | TGTGCCAGCAGGATGGACACGTACAATGAGCAGTTCTTC
TRBJ2-3 | NA | TRBD2 | TRBV19 | CASSIDRLAGPDTQYF | TGTGCCAGTAGTATAGATCGACTAGCGGGACCAGATACGCAGTATTTT
TRBJ1-1 | NA | TRBD1 | TRBV7-8 | CASSFEGANTEAFF | TGTGCCAGCAGCTTTGAGGGGGCGAACACTGAAGCTTTCTTT